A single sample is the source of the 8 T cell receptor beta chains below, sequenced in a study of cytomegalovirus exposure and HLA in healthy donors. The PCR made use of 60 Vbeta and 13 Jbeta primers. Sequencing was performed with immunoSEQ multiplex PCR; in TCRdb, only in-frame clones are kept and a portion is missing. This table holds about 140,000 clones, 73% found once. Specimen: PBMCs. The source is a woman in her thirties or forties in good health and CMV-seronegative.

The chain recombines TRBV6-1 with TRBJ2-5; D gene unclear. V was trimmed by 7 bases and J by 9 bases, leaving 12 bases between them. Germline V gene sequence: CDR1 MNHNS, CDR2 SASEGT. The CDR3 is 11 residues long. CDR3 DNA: TGTGCCAGCACGCGAGATCGGGCCCAGTACTTC. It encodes CASTRDRAQYF.

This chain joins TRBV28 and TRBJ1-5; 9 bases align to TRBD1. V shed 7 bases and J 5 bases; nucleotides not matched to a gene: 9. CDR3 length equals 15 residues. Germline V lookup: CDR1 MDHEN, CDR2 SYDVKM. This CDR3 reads CASTPQGQGHQPQHF. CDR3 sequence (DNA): TGTGCCAGCACCCCTCAGGGACAGGGACATCAGCCCCAGCATTTT.

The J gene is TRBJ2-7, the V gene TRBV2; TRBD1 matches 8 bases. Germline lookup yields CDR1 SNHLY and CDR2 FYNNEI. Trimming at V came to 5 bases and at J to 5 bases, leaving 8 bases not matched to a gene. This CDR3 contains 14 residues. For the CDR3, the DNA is TGTGCCAGCAGTCTACAGGGGGTAGGGGACGAGCAGTACTTC. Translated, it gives CASSLQGVGDEQYF.

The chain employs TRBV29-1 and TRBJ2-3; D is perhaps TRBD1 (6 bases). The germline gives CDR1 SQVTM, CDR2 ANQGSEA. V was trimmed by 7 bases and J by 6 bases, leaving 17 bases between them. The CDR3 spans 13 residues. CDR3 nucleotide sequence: TGCAGCGCGGATCTGGGGGCGGACGATACGCAGTATTTT. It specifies CSADLGADDTQYF.

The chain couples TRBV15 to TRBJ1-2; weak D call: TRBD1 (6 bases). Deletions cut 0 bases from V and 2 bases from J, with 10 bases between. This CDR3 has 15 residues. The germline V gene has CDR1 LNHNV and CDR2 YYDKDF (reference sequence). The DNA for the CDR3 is TGTGCCACCAGCAGAGATTTTACAGGGAACTATGGCTACACCTTC. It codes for CATSRDFTGNYGYTF.

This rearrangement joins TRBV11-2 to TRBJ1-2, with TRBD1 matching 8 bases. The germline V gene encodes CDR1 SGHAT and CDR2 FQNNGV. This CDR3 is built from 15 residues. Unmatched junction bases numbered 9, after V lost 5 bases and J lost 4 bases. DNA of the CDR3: TGTGCCAGCAGCAGAGGGGGACAGGAGGGCTATGGCTACACCTTC. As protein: CASSRGGQEGYGYTF.

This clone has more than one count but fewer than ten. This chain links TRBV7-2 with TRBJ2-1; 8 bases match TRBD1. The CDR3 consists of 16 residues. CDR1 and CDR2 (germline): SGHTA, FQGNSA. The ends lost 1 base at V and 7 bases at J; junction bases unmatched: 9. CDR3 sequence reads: CASSLEAGGWWNEQFF. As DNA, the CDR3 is TGTGCCAGCAGCTTAGAAGCAGGGGGCTGGTGGAATGAGCAGTTCTTC. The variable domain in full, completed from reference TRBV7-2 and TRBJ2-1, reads GAGVSQSPSNKVTEKGKDVELRCDPISGHTALYWYRQSLGQGLEFLIYFQGNSAPDKSGLPSDRFSAERTGGSVSTLTIQRTQQEDSAVYLCASSLEAGGWWNEQFFGPGTRLTVL.

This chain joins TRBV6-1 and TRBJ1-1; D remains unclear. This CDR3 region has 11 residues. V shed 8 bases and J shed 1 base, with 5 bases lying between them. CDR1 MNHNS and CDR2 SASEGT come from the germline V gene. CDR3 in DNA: TGTGCCAGCGAACAGAACACTGAAGCTTTCTTT. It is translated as CASEQNTEAFF.